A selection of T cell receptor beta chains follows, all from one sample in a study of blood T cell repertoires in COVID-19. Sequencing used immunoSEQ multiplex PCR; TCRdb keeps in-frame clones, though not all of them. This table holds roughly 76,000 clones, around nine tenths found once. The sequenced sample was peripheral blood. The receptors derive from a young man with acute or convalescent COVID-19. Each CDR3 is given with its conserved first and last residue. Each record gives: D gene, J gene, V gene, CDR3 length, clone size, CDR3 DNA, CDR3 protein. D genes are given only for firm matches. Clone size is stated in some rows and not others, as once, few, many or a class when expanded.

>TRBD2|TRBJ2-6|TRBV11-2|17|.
TGTGCCAGCAGCCCCCGGGAGGATTTCTCTGGGGCCAACGTCCTGACTTTC
CASSPREDFSGANVLTF
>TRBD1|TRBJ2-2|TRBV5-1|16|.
TGCGCCAGCAGCCGTTGGACAGGGCAAAATACCGGGGAGCTGTTTTTT
CASSRWTGQNTGELFF
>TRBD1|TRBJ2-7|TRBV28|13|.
TGTGCCAGCAGGTTCACGGGACAGGGGGAGCAGTACTTC
CASRFTGQGEQYF
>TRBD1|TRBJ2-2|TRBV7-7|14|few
TGTGCCAGCAGTCTAACAGGGGAAACCGGGGAGCTGTTTTTT
CASSLTGETGELFF
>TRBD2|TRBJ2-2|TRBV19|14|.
TGTGCCAGTAGACTAGCGGGACTAACCGGGGAGCTGTTTTTT
CASRLAGLTGELFF
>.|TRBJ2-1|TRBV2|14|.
TGTGCCAGCAGCTTCGACAGGAATCGGGATGAGCAGTTCTTC
CASSFDRNRDEQFF
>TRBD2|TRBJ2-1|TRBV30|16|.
TGTGCCTGGAGAGAAAAAGGGACTAGCTCCTACAATGAGCAGTTCTTC
CAWREKGTSSYNEQFF
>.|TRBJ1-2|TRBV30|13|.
TGTGCCTCCCGATTGGGGCCTAACTATGGCTACACCTTC
CASRLGPNYGYTF
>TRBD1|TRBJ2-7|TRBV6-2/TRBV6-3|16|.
TGTGCCAGCAGTCCCACAGGGGGAACCCTATCCTACGAGCAGTACTTC
CASSPTGGTLSYEQYF
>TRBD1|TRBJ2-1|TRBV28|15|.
TGTGCCAGCAGTTTATCGGGACAGGGGACAAATGAGCAGTTCTTC
CASSLSGQGTNEQFF
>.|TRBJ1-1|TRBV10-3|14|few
TGTGCCATCAGTGGACAGGTCGGGAACACTGAAGCTTTCTTT
CAISGQVGNTEAFF
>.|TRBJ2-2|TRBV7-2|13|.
TGTGCCAGCAGCTTAGTCAGGGCCGGGGAGCTGTTTTTT
CASSLVRAGELFF
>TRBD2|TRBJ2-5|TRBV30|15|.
TGTGCCTGGAGAGAGTCTAGCGGCCTCCAAGAGACCCAGTACTTC
CAWRESSGLQETQYF
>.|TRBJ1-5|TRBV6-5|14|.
TGTGCCAGCAAGATAGACAGTACGGATCAGCCCCAGCATTTT
CASKIDSTDQPQHF
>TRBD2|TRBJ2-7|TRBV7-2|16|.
TGTGCCAGCAGCTTAACAACCCTGGCGGGAGGATTCGAGCAGTACTTC
CASSLTTLAGGFEQYF
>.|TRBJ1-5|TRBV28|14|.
TGTGCCAGTCAGTTAAGACAGAGCAATCAGCCCCAGCATTTT
CASQLRQSNQPQHF
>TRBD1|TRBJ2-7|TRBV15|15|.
TGTGCCACCAGCAGACTTGGGACAGGGACCTACGAGCAGTACTTC
CATSRLGTGTYEQYF
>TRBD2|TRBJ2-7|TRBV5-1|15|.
TGCGCCAGCAGCTTTCCGGGACTAGCGGGGAGGGAGCAGTACTTC
CASSFPGLAGREQYF
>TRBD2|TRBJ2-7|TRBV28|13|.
TGTGCCAGCAGTTTACTAGCGGGAGGGCCACAGTACTTC
CASSLLAGGPQYF